These 14 T cell receptor beta chains were all obtained from the same sample, sequenced in a study of T cells in Graves' hyperthyroidism and ophthalmopathy. The CDR3 regions of TCR beta were amplified from RNA transcripts. TCR CDR3 underwent first-round RT-PCR with the HTBI primer set. TCRdb reprocessed the multiplex PCR reads via MiXCR and lists one record per CDR3 protein. This sample has a few hundred thousand distinct CDR3 sequences; around 45% occur once, and the top ten carry around 17%. Sequencing was performed on peripheral blood or thyroid tissue (not recorded which). The receptors originated from an adult woman with Graves' disease, either hyperthyroidism or ophthalmopathy (not recorded which).

This clonotype was seen ten or more times. V and J are TRBV5-1 and TRBJ1-6; D uncertain. Looked up from germline, CDR1 is SGHRS and CDR2 is YFSETQ. Trimming left V 2 bases short and J 5 bases short, with 8 bases between. This CDR3 has 14 residues. Written as DNA, the CDR3 is TGCGCCAGCAGCTTATCGCAGCATAATTCACCCCTCCACTTT. This gives the protein CASSLSQHNSPLHF.

This clonotype has ten or more counts. The chain carries TRBV7-9 and TRBJ2-7; TRBD1 aligns across 8 bases. Germline V gives CDR1 SEHNR, CDR2 FQNEAQ (reference sequence). J gave up 5 bases and V 5 bases, and 11 bases lay outside the gene matches. The CDR3 sequence is 15 residues long. CDR3 residues: CASSLPRTGSDEQYF. In nucleotides, the CDR3 is TGTGCCAGCAGCCTCCCACGGACAGGGTCGGACGAGCAGTACTTC. Full variable domain (rest looked up from reference TRBV7-9 and TRBJ2-7): DTGVSQNPRHKITKRGQNVTFRCDPISEHNRLYWYRQTLGQGPEFLTYFQNEAQLEKSRLLSDRFSAERPKGSFSTLEIQRTEQGDSAMYLCASSLPRTGSDEQYFGPGTRLTVT.

This clonotype was detected many times. The chain carries TRBV12-3 or TRBV12-4 and TRBJ1-5; D remains unclear. V lost 7 bases and J lost 2, with 9 bases in between. There are 13 residues in the CDR3. The CDR3 nucleotides read TGTGCCAGCACCCGTCAAGGCAATCAGCCCCAGCATTTT. Translating gives CASTRQGNQPQHF.

This clonotype appeared a few times. V and J are TRBV29-1 and TRBJ2-7; 12 bases are a match to TRBD1. This CDR3 contains 14 residues. The germline gives CDR1 SQVTM, CDR2 ANQGSEA. The ends lost 6 bases at V and 6 bases at J; junction bases unmatched: 9. In nucleotides, the CDR3 is TGCAGCGTCAAGGGACAGGGGGCTCTAAGCGAGCAGTACTTC. Translating it yields CSVKGQGALSEQYF.

This clonotype was seen many times. The CDR3 sequence: CASSSLGGSGNTIYF. CDR3 DNA: TGTGCCAGCAGCTCACTGGGAGGCTCTGGAAACACCATATATTTT. The V gene is TRBV7-9, the J gene TRBJ1-3; D remains ambiguous. The CDR3 is made up of 15 amino acids. Germline V gene data show CDR1 as SEHNR and CDR2 as FQNEAQ (reference sequence). Trimming left V 4 bases short and J 0 bases short, with 10 bases between.

This clonotype was observed a single time. Relative to the germline gene, one junction end is altered; a read error may explain this. This chain connects TRBV7-2 to TRBJ1-5; TRBD1 agrees at 8 bases. The CDR3 loop spans 14 amino acids. Germline V gives CDR1 SGHTA, CDR2 FQGNSA. The CDR3, as DNA: TGCGCCAGCAGCCAGGGGGCCATCTTTCAGCCCCAGCATTTT. Its translation: CASSQGAIFQPQHF.

V gene TRBV7-8 combines with J gene TRBJ2-5; D unclear. Trimming cost V 3 bases and J 1 base, with 6 bases left between them. CDR1 and CDR2 (germline): SGHVS, FQNEAQ. The CDR3 has 13 amino acids. CDR3 coding DNA: TGTGCCAGCAGCTTGTTACGCCAAGAGACCCAGTACTTC. As protein: CASSLLRQETQYF.

V is TRBV10-3 and J is TRBJ2-5; 9 positions agree with TRBD2. Germline CDR1 is ENHRY and CDR2 is SYGVKD. The junction had 3 bases not matched to a gene; V was cut back by 3 bases and J by 4 bases. The CDR3 sequence is 14 residues long. This CDR3 is CAISDIAGAETQYF. CDR3 DNA: TGTGCCATCAGTGACATAGCGGGGGCAGAGACCCAGTACTTC.

The rearrangement links TRBV10-3 to TRBJ2-5, with a possible D match to TRBD2 (6 bases). With 2 bases removed from V and 6 bases from J, the gap between germline ends came to 13 bases. CDR1 and CDR2 (germline): ENHRY, SYGVKD. The CDR3 has 14 amino acids. The CDR3: CAISEEGRPKTQYF. CDR3 coding DNA: TGTGCCATCAGTGAGGAGGGGAGGCCGAAGACCCAGTACTTC.

This clonotype was found a few times. This chain links TRBV6-6 with TRBJ1-4; TRBD1 matches at 8 bases. The germline CDR1 and CDR2 sequences are MNHNY and SVGAGI (reference sequence). This CDR3 contains 16 residues. The ends lost 2 bases at V and 3 bases at J; junction bases unmatched: 5. CDR3 in amino acids: CASSYLQGASNEKLFF. The DNA for the CDR3 is TGTGCCAGCAGTTACCTTCAGGGGGCCTCTAATGAAAAACTGTTTTTT.

The rearrangement joins TRBV20-1 to TRBJ2-5; a possible D gene is TRBD1 (6 bases). In germline, CDR1 is DFQATT, CDR2 SNEGSKA (reference sequence). V was trimmed by 1 base and J by 5 bases, leaving 14 bases between them. This CDR3 spans 14 amino acids. The CDR3 DNA sequence: TGCAGTGCTAGAGCATACAGGGAAGGGGAGACCCAGTACTTC. As protein: CSARAYREGETQYF.

This chain joins TRBV11-2 and TRBJ1-6, with unresolved D. This CDR3 is built from 14 residues. Germline V gene lookup returns CDR1 SGHAT and CDR2 FQNNGV. Trimming took 4 bases from V and 13 from J, leaving 17 bases between them. CDR3 nucleotides: TGTGCCAGCAGCTCCACAAGCGAAGCTAGGCCCCTCCACTTT. Protein sequence: CASSSTSEARPLHF.

This chain joins TRBV15 and TRBJ2-5, with 9 bases identical to TRBD2. The CDR3 length is 15 residues. CDR1 is LNHNV and CDR2 is YYDKDF in the germline V gene (reference sequence). The V and J ends lost 2 bases and 3 bases, in that order; junction bases with no gene match: 4. The chain's CDR3 is CATSRKIAGEETQYF. In nucleotides, the CDR3 is TGTGCCACCAGCAGAAAAATAGCGGGAGAAGAGACCCAGTACTTC.

There are many counts of this clonotype. This chain connects TRBV10-2 to TRBJ1-5; D ambiguous. The ends were cut back, 6 bases at V and 9 bases at J, with 12 bases in the middle. CDR1 and CDR2 from the germline V gene are WSHSY and SAAADI. The CDR3 is 12 amino acids. CDR3 nucleotide sequence: TGCGCCAGCAGGCCGACCGATGGGCCCCAGCATTTT. It yields the protein CASRPTDGPQHF.